The next 24 T cell receptor beta chains were all read from a single sample in a study of glioma-infiltrating T cells. Using RNA template, CDR3s of TCR alpha and beta were amplified with iRepertoire arm-PCR. Via MiXCR, TCRdb re-called the multiplex PCR reads, giving one row per CDR3 protein. Here the sample spans about 89,000 distinct CDR3 sequences, approximately 22% being singletons. The sequenced sample was glioma tissue, nonneoplastic brain tissue, or PBMCs (not recorded which). These receptors came from a human donor with low-grade glioma or glioblastoma, undergoing nonglioma brain surgery, or in good health (not recorded which).

The table lists this clonotype with many counts. CDR3 sequence reads: CASKSGVDSPLHF. In DNA, the CDR3 is TGTGCCAGCAAGTCAGGCGTCGATTCACCCCTCCACTTT. The chain joins TRBV2 to TRBJ1-6, with unresolved D. Looked up from germline, CDR1 is SNHLY and CDR2 is FYNNEI. This CDR3 region has 13 residues. Trimming took off 7 bases at V and 8 bases at J, with 12 bases between the two ends.

V is TRBV12-3 or TRBV12-4 and J is TRBJ1-5; 7 bases map to TRBD1. This CDR3 is built from 13 residues. V trimming: 4 bases; J trimming: 5 bases; junction bases outside the gene matches: 2. CDR3 sequence: CASSSGGDQPQHF. DNA for the CDR3: TGTGCCAGCAGTTCAGGGGGGGATCAGCCCCAGCATTTT.

The chain links TRBV12-3 or TRBV12-4 to TRBJ1-1; D call uncertain. The CDR3 runs 13 residues. Trimming removed 7 bases from V and 3 bases from J, with 12 bases in between. The CDR3 DNA follows: TGTGCCAGCAAACGTCTAGCGGACACTGAAGCTTTCTTT. Its translation: CASKRLADTEAFF.

This clonotype was recorded at least ten times. J is TRBJ1-2 and V is TRBV25-1; D is perhaps TRBD1 (6 bases). Trimming removed 8 bases at V and 2 bases at J, with 12 bases between. The CDR3 loop spans 13 amino acids. CDR1 is MGHDK, CDR2 SYGVNS, per germline. CDR3 in amino acids: CASRQTGNYGYTF. The CDR3, as DNA: TGTGCCAGCCGACAAACAGGGAACTATGGCTACACCTTC.

This clonotype was seen at least ten times. The chain recombines TRBV6-1 with TRBJ2-5; possible D gene TRBD1, 5 bases. Trimming left V 3 bases short and J 2 bases short, with 10 bases between. The CDR3 runs 14 residues. The germline V gene encodes CDR1 MNHNS and CDR2 SASEGT. The CDR3 loop is CASSDPDRQETQYF. CDR3 sequence (DNA): TGTGCCAGCAGTGATCCAGACAGACAAGAGACCCAGTACTTC.

This clonotype has only a few counts. The chain carries TRBV4-1 and TRBJ2-3; D unresolved. V was clipped by 1 base and J by 2 bases, with 13 bases between them. CDR1 and CDR2 from the germline V gene are MGHRA and YSYEKL. The CDR3 runs to 16 residues. CDR3 protein: CASSQGPISHTDTQYF. DNA of the CDR3: TGCGCCAGCAGCCAAGGACCCATCTCGCACACAGATACGCAGTATTTT.

On this clonotype itself: One junction end disagrees with the germline gene, perhaps due to a read error. V and J are TRBV5-1 and TRBJ2-3; D may be TRBD1 or TRBD2 (5 bases each). Germline CDR1 is SGHRS and CDR2 is YFSETQ. The CDR3 covers 14 residues. CDR3 sequence reads: CASKSRGDTDSQYF. The CDR3 region has the DNA TGCGCCAGCAAATCGAGGGGTGACACAGATTCGCAGTATTTT.

This clonotype was detected only once. A much larger clone differs by one base, so this may be a read error. The rearrangement joins TRBV4-2 to TRBJ1-2; D might be TRBD1 (5 bases). Germline V gene sequence: CDR1 LGHNA, CDR2 YNFKEQ. V dropped 0 bases and J dropped 2 bases, with 16 bases sitting between them. The CDR3 is made up of 17 amino acids. The DNA of the CDR3 is TGTGCCAGCAGCCAAGATCCCCAGCGGGGACGAAACTATGGCTACACCTTC. It specifies CASSQDPQRGRNYGYTF.

This clonotype counts as medium-sized. The rearrangement links TRBV20-1 to TRBJ2-5; no reliable D call. The germline V gene has CDR1 DFQATT and CDR2 SNEGSKA (reference sequence). Trimming shortened V by 5 bases and J by 3 bases, and 7 bases separated the two germline ends. The CDR3 runs to 11 residues. The CDR3 DNA is TGCAGTGCTGGCAAAAAAGAGACCCAGTACTTC. This translates into CSAGKKETQYF.

This clonotype was observed a handful of times. V and J are TRBV12-3 or TRBV12-4 and TRBJ2-1, with D tentatively TRBD1 (6 bases). This CDR3 is 15 amino acids long. The V gene lost 2 bases and the J gene lost 8 bases, with 16 bases spanning the gap. The CDR3 loop is CASSLFQGGFDEQFF. The CDR3 bases are TGTGCCAGCAGTTTATTTCAAGGGGGTTTCGATGAGCAGTTCTTC.

This clonotype was seen at least ten times. The chain uses TRBV4-1 and TRBJ2-5; unclear D gene. Germline V gene data show CDR1 as MGHRA and CDR2 as YSYEKL. The ends were cut back, 5 bases at V and 0 bases at J, with 10 bases in the middle. The CDR3 extends over 14 amino acids. The CDR3 region has the DNA TGCGCCAGCAGCTACGGAGCCTACCAAGAGACCCAGTACTTC. This codes for CASSYGAYQETQYF.

This clonotype was seen only once. The V gene is TRBV19, the J gene TRBJ2-5; TRBD2 matches at 9 bases. The CDR3 loop spans 15 amino acids. The trim removed 4 bases at V and 2 bases at J, leaving 5 bases unmatched. CDR1 LNHDA and CDR2 SQIVND come from the germline V gene (reference sequence). CDR3 in amino acids: CASSTLAGGQETQYF. The CDR3 bases are TGTGCCAGTAGTACCTTGGCGGGGGGGCAAGAGACCCAGTACTTC.

This clonotype was observed many times. The chain employs TRBV2 and TRBJ2-1, with D possibly being TRBD2 (5 bases). Deletions cut 5 bases from V and 5 bases from J, with 13 bases between. Germline CDR1 is SNHLY and CDR2 is FYNNEI. The CDR3 contains 14 residues. CDR3 in amino acids: CASSRGQVNNEQFF. CDR3 sequence (DNA): TGTGCCAGCAGTCGAGGGCAGGTGAACAATGAGCAGTTCTTC.

The V call is TRBV11-2, the J call TRBJ1-4; D remains unclear. This CDR3 is built from 14 residues. Germline assignment: CDR1 SGHAT and CDR2 FQNNGV. Trimming took off 2 bases at V and 7 bases at J, with 11 bases between the two ends. In nucleotides, the CDR3 is TGTGCCAGCAGCTTAATGGGAGGAGGTGAAAAACTGTTTTTT. Amino acids: CASSLMGGGEKLFF.

Regarding this clonotype: This could be a read error, since a much larger clone is one nucleotide away. The V gene is TRBV10-3, the J gene TRBJ1-1, with 7 bases lining up with TRBD1. The CDR3 runs to 16 residues. From germline, CDR1 is ENHRY and CDR2 SYGVKD. This chain's CDR3 is CAISEVKGAPDTKAFF. The CDR3 DNA reads as TGTGCCATCAGTGAGGTGAAGGGGGCGCCGGACACTAAAGCTTTCTTT.

A note on this clonotype: Since a much larger clone is just one base distant, this may be a read error. The chain is built from TRBV2 and TRBJ1-5; TRBD1 agrees at 10 bases. The germline V gene encodes CDR1 SNHLY and CDR2 FYNNEI. The CDR3 runs 14 residues. CDR3 region: CASRDRGGNQHQHF. In nucleotides, the CDR3 is TGTGCCAGCCGGGACAGGGGAGGAAATCAGCACCAGCATTTT.

For this clonotype: A much larger clone lies one base from this, so it may be a read error. This CDR3 fails to terminate in the conserved phenylalanine or tryptophan, so it likely reflects a read error. The chain has TRBV6-6 and TRBJ1-2; no clear D. The CDR3 runs 14 residues. Germline V gene data show CDR1 as MNHNY and CDR2 as SVGAGI (reference sequence). V was pared by 5 bases and J by 0 bases, with 10 bases between. The CDR3 region has the DNA TGTGCCAGCAGTACTCGACAAACTAACTATGGCTACACCTCC. It encodes CASSTRQTNYGYTS.

This clonotype appeared a few times. The V gene is TRBV12-3 or TRBV12-4, the J gene TRBJ2-1, with D perhaps matching TRBD1 (5 bases). The ends were cut back, 6 bases at V and 6 bases at J, with 9 bases in the middle. The CDR3 contains 12 residues. CDR3 residues: CASRVQGNEQFF. In DNA form, the CDR3 reads TGTGCCAGCAGGGTCCAGGGCAATGAGCAGTTCTTC.

Worth noting for this clonotype: A read error may explain this, as a much larger clone is one base away. This chain joins TRBV2 and TRBJ1-4; 9 bases match TRBD1. From germline, CDR1 is SNHLY and CDR2 FYNNEI. The CDR3 is made up of 16 amino acids. The CDR3 coding sequence is TGTGTCAGCAGTACCGGGACAGGGACCACTAATGAAAAACTGTTTTTT. Its protein is CVSSTGTGTTNEKLFF.

This clonotype occurred many times. The V call is TRBV27, the J call TRBJ2-7; D unresolved. Trimming removed 5 bases at V and 4 bases at J, with 12 bases between. The CDR3 runs 13 residues. CDR1 MNHEY and CDR2 SMNVEV come from the germline V gene (reference sequence). The CDR3, as DNA: TGTGCCAGCAGTCCAGGCATTAGTTACGAGCAGTACTTC. This sequence encodes CASSPGISYEQYF.

Concerning this clonotype: A much more abundant neighbour one base away suggests this may be a read error. No conserved phenylalanine or tryptophan ends this CDR3, so it is likely a read error. The V call is TRBV11-3, the J call TRBJ2-1; D gene unclear. Germline CDR1 SGHNT, CDR2 YENEEA. Trimming shortened V by 1 base and J by 8 bases, and 6 bases separated the two germline ends. The length of the CDR3 is 12 residues. The CDR3 region has the DNA TGTGCCAGCAGCTTAGCTAGGCATGAGCAGTTCCTC. It yields the protein CASSLARHEQFL.

As regards this clonotype: Just one base apart from a much larger clone, this may be a read error. The chain recombines TRBV6-2 or TRBV6-3 with TRBJ2-1, with 7 nucleotides matching TRBD2. Per the germline V gene, CDR1 is MNHEY and CDR2 is SVGEGT. The CDR3 is 15 amino acids. Trimming took 7 bases from V and 1 from J; bases not matched to a gene: 7. The CDR3 nucleotides are TGTGCCAGCAAACAGCCGGGGGGATCCTACAATGAGCAGTTCTTC. Translated, it gives CASKQPGGSYNEQFF.

Details on this clonotype: This may be a read error: a much more frequent sequence differs by one nucleotide. This is likely a read error, given that the CDR3 carries no conserved phenylalanine or tryptophan at its end. The V gene is TRBV6-6, the J gene TRBJ2-7, with D uncertain. This CDR3 spans 14 amino acids. Germline lookup yields CDR1 MNHNY and CDR2 SVGAGI (reference sequence). V was cut by 0 bases and J by 1 base, with 7 bases left in between. DNA for the CDR3: TGTGCCAGCAGTTACTCGTCCCAGTCCTACGAGCAGTACTTA. Translated, it gives CASSYSSQSYEQYL.

This sequence joins TRBV7-6 and TRBJ2-7, with D maybe TRBD1 (8 bases). Germline V gives CDR1 SGHVS, CDR2 FNYEAQ. The ends were cut back, 5 bases at V and 0 bases at J, with 17 bases in the middle. The CDR3 has 16 residues. CDR3 in DNA: TGTGCCAGCAGCCCTGTCGGGGGGACAGGCTCCTACGAGCAGTACTTC. As protein: CASSPVGGTGSYEQYF.